This T cell receptor (beta chain) was sequenced in a study of T cell responses to AZD1222 COVID-19 vaccine. General study results and limits: Clonal diversity may have been underestimated, and the donors were mostly white British, with more females than males. Repertoire sampling occurred only after the peak T cell response. Baseline seropositivity characterized only a handful of AZD1222 recipients.

TCRdb keeps only in-frame clones here, not all; method: immunoSEQ multiplex PCR. The data contain 150,000 to 200,000 clones, over 90% of them singletons. There are 15 residues in the CDR3. The V and J ends lost 4 bases and 0 bases respectively, with 13 bases between them. Germline CDR1 reads LGHDT; CDR2 reads YNNKEL (reference sequence). This clone came up once. Antigen specificity is unknown. This TCR was sampled from an adult in good health. J is TRBJ2-7 and V is TRBV3-1 (or the pseudogene TRBV3-2); a possible D gene is TRBD1 (6 bases). Sequences were derived from peripheral blood, sampled on day 0 of AZD1222 vaccination. CDR3 amino acids: CASSPQGLTSYEQYF. Written as DNA, the CDR3 is TGTGCCAGCAGCCCACAGGGTCTCACCTCCTACGAGCAGTACTTC.